A single sample gave rise to the 27 T cell receptor beta chains below, sequenced in a study of shared clonotypes between healthy human individuals. Method: immunoSEQ multiplex PCR; TCRdb's copy keeps in-frame clones and lacks some. The data contain over a million clones, about 84% of them singletons. Sequences were obtained from memory CD4+ T cells from PBMCs. Subset noted: CD45RA-negative fraction. The receptors here all came from a man aged 18-30 years in good health. Some clones in this sample may be carry-over from other donors' samples.

The V call is TRBV5-1, the J call TRBJ2-5; the D gene is possibly TRBD2 (5 bases). V was shortened by 0 bases and J by 3 bases, with 12 bases between the two germline ends. The CDR3 is 15 residues long. Germline CDR1 is SGHRS and CDR2 is YFSETQ. The CDR3 here is CASSLGSHGEETQYF. The CDR3 DNA sequence: TGCGCCAGCAGCTTGGGCAGCCACGGGGAAGAGACCCAGTACTTC.

J is TRBJ2-7 and V is TRBV10-3; D gene unclear. The germline V gene encodes CDR1 ENHRY and CDR2 SYGVKD. The V and J ends lost 8 bases and 4 bases respectively, with 12 bases between them. CDR3 length: 12 residues. The CDR3 protein is CAIGSQVYEQYF. The DNA for the CDR3 is TGTGCCATCGGATCCCAAGTTTACGAGCAGTACTTC.

This clone was observed once. DNA of the CDR3: TGCGCCAGCAGCCAGGACAGGGCCGGCTACACCTTC. This codes for CASSQDRAGYTF. This sequence joins TRBV5-1 and TRBJ1-2; 8 bases match TRBD1. The CDR3 is 12 residues long. Germline V lookup: CDR1 SGHRS, CDR2 YFSETQ. V dropped 4 bases and J dropped 8; count of bases not matched to a gene: 4.

The chain joins TRBV30 to TRBJ2-1; the match to TRBD2 covers 8 bases. Germline V gene sequence: CDR1 GTSNPN, CDR2 SVGIG (reference sequence). The CDR3 has 16 residues. V lost 3 bases and J lost 0; bases outside the gene matches: 7. Here the CDR3 DNA reads TGTGCCTGGAGAGGACTGAGCGGGAGCTCCTACAATGAGCAGTTCTTC. This codes for CAWRGLSGSSYNEQFF.

The chain employs TRBV6-6 and TRBJ2-1; 10 nucleotides align to TRBD1. The CDR3 has 16 residues. The V and J ends lost 6 bases and 4 bases, in that order; junction bases with no gene match: 9. Germline assignment: CDR1 MNHNY and CDR2 SVGAGI (reference sequence). The DNA for the CDR3 is TGTGCCAGCAGGACCCTCGGGACAGGGGTTTACAATGAGCAGTTCTTC. Its protein product is CASRTLGTGVYNEQFF.

The chain is built from TRBV5-1 and TRBJ1-1; perhaps TRBD1 as D (6 bases). CDR1 SGHRS and CDR2 YFSETQ come from the germline V gene. The V end was cut by 0 bases, the J end by 0 bases, with 12 bases between. This CDR3 contains 16 residues. For the CDR3, the DNA is TGCGCCAGCAGCTTGGCACAGGGAGGCATGAACACTGAAGCTTTCTTT. Translation: CASSLAQGGMNTEAFF.

This clone has a single count. The V gene is TRBV2, the J gene TRBJ2-5; TRBD1 agrees at 7 bases. The length of the CDR3 is 14 residues. Trimming removed 4 bases from V and 5 bases from J; junction bases left unmatched: 7. Germline loops: CDR1 SNHLY, CDR2 FYNNEI. The CDR3 is CASSVGQTGETQYF. The CDR3 DNA reads as TGTGCCAGCAGTGTCGGCCAGACAGGGGAGACCCAGTACTTC.

The chain joins TRBV7-6 to TRBJ2-7, with D possibly TRBD1 on 6 matching bases. V lost 1 base, J lost 1 base, and 17 bases lay in between. Germline V lookup: CDR1 SGHVS, CDR2 FNYEAQ. The CDR3 extends over 17 amino acids. CDR3 in amino acids: CASSLVSWTANSYEQYF. The CDR3 DNA sequence: TGTGCCAGCAGCTTAGTAAGTTGGACAGCAAATTCCTACGAGCAGTACTTC. The full variable domain, in which reference TRBV7-6 and TRBJ2-7 provide the parts outside the CDR3, is GAGVSQSPRYKVTKRGQDVALRCDPISGHVSLYWYRQALGQGPEFLTYFNYEAQQDKSGLPNDRFSAERPEGSISTLTIQRTEQRDSAMYRCASSLVSWTANSYEQYFGPGTRLTVT.

This clone was counted a few times. This chain uses TRBV4-1 with TRBJ1-1, with D maybe TRBD1 (5 bases). The CDR3 runs to 12 residues. Looked up from germline, CDR1 is MGHRA and CDR2 is YSYEKL. V lost 5 bases and J lost 10, with 14 bases in between. Written as DNA, the CDR3 is TGCGCCAGCAGCAAAAGGGGCCAGGGAGCTTTCTTT. Encoded protein: CASSKRGQGAFF.

This clone was seen repeatedly, ten times or more. The V call is TRBV27, the J call TRBJ2-5, with D possibly called TRBD1 or TRBD2 (5 bases each). Trimming cost V 7 bases and J 0 bases, with 15 bases left between them. CDR1 is MNHEY and CDR2 is SMNVEV in the germline V gene (reference sequence). The CDR3 covers 15 residues. The CDR3 DNA sequence: TGTGCCAGCACCCAGCGGCAGGGATACCAAGAGACCCAGTACTTC. Its protein product is CASTQRQGYQETQYF.

This chain uses TRBV5-1 with TRBJ1-1; 7 nucleotides line up with TRBD1. Germline values: CDR1 SGHRS, CDR2 YFSETQ. The CDR3 length is 13 residues. V dropped 5 bases and J dropped 0; count of bases not matched to a gene: 1. In DNA, the CDR3 is TGCGCCAGCAGTACAGGGGTGAACACTGAAGCTTTCTTT. It encodes CASSTGVNTEAFF.

This chain connects TRBV5-6 to TRBJ1-2, with D hard to call. V lost 4 bases to trimming and J lost 4 bases, with 14 bases between them. The CDR3 has 14 amino acids. Germline CDR1 and CDR2: SGHDT and YYEEEE. CDR3 coding DNA: TGTGCCAGCAGCAACGACCCGATTTTCTATGGCTACACCTTC. It translates to CASSNDPIFYGYTF.

The V gene is TRBV6-4, the J gene TRBJ2-1, with D possibly called TRBD1 or TRBD2 (5 bases each). The germline V gene has CDR1 MRHNA and CDR2 SNTAGT. Trimming left V 5 bases short and J 1 base short, with 9 bases between. The CDR3 runs to 14 residues. In DNA, the CDR3 is TGTGCCAGCAGTCGGGACCATTCCTACAATGAGCAGTTCTTC. Translation gives CASSRDHSYNEQFF.

The chain carries TRBV10-3 and TRBJ2-7, with TRBD1 matching 7 bases. V lost 7 bases to trimming and J lost 4 bases; unmatched junction nucleotides: 10. CDR1 ENHRY and CDR2 SYGVKD come from the germline V gene. The CDR3 sequence is 14 residues long. In nucleotides, the CDR3 is TGTGCCATCACTACGGGTACAGGGGCGTACGAGCAGTACTTC. Encoded protein: CAITTGTGAYEQYF.

A remark on this clone: This same CDR3 is encoded by further DNA sequences in the sample. CDR3: CASSLVGGRTDTQYF. In DNA, the CDR3 is TGCGCCAGCAGCTTGGTCGGCGGTCGCACAGATACGCAGTATTTT. V gene TRBV5-1 combines with J gene TRBJ2-3; no clear D gene. The CDR3 is 15 residues long. V was pared by 0 bases and J by 1 base, with 9 bases between. CDR1 and CDR2 from the germline V gene are SGHRS and YFSETQ.

The CDR3 coding sequence is TGTGCCAGCAGGGGCGCGGGGGGCTACACCTTC. It specifies CASRGAGGYTF. The genes are TRBV7-2 and TRBJ1-2; D unresolved. This CDR3 has 11 residues. Germline V CDR1 and CDR2: SGHTA, FQGNSA. V was cut by 6 bases and J by 8 bases, with 10 bases left in between.

The gene calls are TRBV4-1 and TRBJ2-1; D gene ambiguous. Germline CDR1 MGHRA, CDR2 YSYEKL. Between the trimmed V and J ends, which lost 6 bases and 6 bases, there was a span of 18 bases. The CDR3 extends over 15 amino acids. CDR3 in amino acids: CASRPVLPTSNEQFF. CDR3 in DNA: TGCGCCAGCAGACCAGTTCTGCCCACCTCCAATGAGCAGTTCTTC.

V usage is TRBV6-6 and J usage is TRBJ2-7; TRBD2 matches 10 bases. V was pared by 7 bases and J by 3 bases, with 3 bases of the junction left unmatched. CDR1 and CDR2 (germline): MNHNY, SVGAGI (reference sequence). This CDR3 has 13 amino acids. The CDR3 sequence: CASTSGSVYEQYF. The CDR3 DNA sequence: TGTGCCAGCACTAGCGGGAGCGTCTACGAGCAGTACTTC.

This clone was counted a single time. The rearrangement uses TRBV5-4 and TRBJ1-2, with D uncertain. This CDR3 is built from 14 residues. V was clipped by 0 bases and J by 4 bases, with 10 bases between them. Germline V CDR1 and CDR2: SGHNT, YYREEE (reference sequence). As DNA, the CDR3 is TGTGCCAGCAGCTTGGCGTCAGTCGGCTATGGCTACACCTTC. Its translation: CASSLASVGYGYTF.

This clone was counted between two and nine times. The chain employs TRBV18 and TRBJ1-4; no firm D call. The CDR3 length is 15 residues. V was clipped by 3 bases and J by 2 bases, with 10 bases between them. CDR1 is KGHSH, CDR2 LQKENI, per germline. The CDR3 DNA follows: TGTGCCAGCTCACCCGGATTTCGGACTAATGAAAAACTGTTTTTT. Translating gives CASSPGFRTNEKLFF.

The rearrangement uses TRBV19 and TRBJ2-1; 10 bases are a match to TRBD1. Germline-derived CDR1 and CDR2 are LNHDA and SQIVND (reference sequence). Unmatched junction bases numbered 6, after V lost 6 bases and J lost 7 bases. The CDR3 runs to 14 residues. This CDR3 reads CASSTRTGGNEQFF. The CDR3 region has the DNA TGTGCCAGTAGCACGAGGACAGGGGGAAATGAGCAGTTCTTC.

V is TRBV6-1 and J is TRBJ1-2; TRBD1 matches at 7 bases. The CDR3 runs to 15 residues. Germline trimming cut 6 bases from V and 3 bases from J; bases unmatched to any gene: 10. Germline V gene lookup returns CDR1 MNHNS and CDR2 SASEGT. CDR3: CASRSGQASYYGYTF. In nucleotides, the CDR3 is TGTGCCAGCAGATCCGGACAGGCTTCCTACTATGGCTACACCTTC.

Note on this clone: One base separates it from a far larger clone, so it is likely a read error. The sample has other DNA sequences that encode this CDR3 too. The chain couples TRBV2 to TRBJ2-7; no clear D gene. The CDR3 totals 11 residues. Deletions cut 3 bases from V and 9 bases from J, with 9 bases between. Germline V CDR1 and CDR2: SNHLY, FYNNEI. CDR3 sequence reads: CASSDSGGQYF. The CDR3 DNA reads as TGTGCCAGCAGTGACAGTGGCGGGCAGTACTTC.

The chain couples TRBV5-1 to TRBJ1-4, with 8 bases that match TRBD1. The CDR3 loop spans 14 amino acids. Germline trimming cut 4 bases from V and 4 bases from J; bases unmatched to any gene: 3. CDR1 SGHRS and CDR2 YFSETQ come from the germline V gene. The CDR3 coding sequence is TGCGCCAGCAGCCTGACAGGGGTTAATGAAAAACTGTTTTTT. This encodes CASSLTGVNEKLFF.

This clone appeared a single time. The chain employs TRBV4-2 and TRBJ2-7; 7 nucleotides align to TRBD1. The ends lost 1 base at V and 6 bases at J; junction bases unmatched: 6. The germline CDR1 and CDR2 sequences are LGHNA and YNFKEQ. The CDR3 runs 14 residues. The CDR3: CASSQGTGVFEQYF. The CDR3 DNA follows: TGTGCCAGCAGCCAAGGAACAGGGGTATTCGAGCAGTACTTC.

The table lists this clone with a few counts. The chain joins TRBV28 to TRBJ2-1, with 10 bases aligning to TRBD2. This CDR3 contains 16 residues. The germline CDR1 and CDR2 sequences are MDHEN and SYDVKM. The ends lost 5 bases at V and 2 bases at J; junction bases unmatched: 6. In DNA form, the CDR3 reads TGTGCCAGCAGTGTAGCCGGGACTAGCGCCTACAATGAGCAGTTCTTC. Protein product: CASSVAGTSAYNEQFF.

The rearrangement uses TRBV28 and TRBJ1-5, with D tentatively TRBD1 (6 bases). Germline V CDR1 and CDR2: MDHEN, SYDVKM. The CDR3 runs 18 residues. Trimming took off 4 bases at V and 0 bases at J, with 19 bases between the two ends. The CDR3 spells CASSSTREGGYSNQPQHF. The CDR3 bases are TGTGCCAGCAGTTCCACAAGGGAGGGGGGATATAGCAATCAGCCCCAGCATTTT.